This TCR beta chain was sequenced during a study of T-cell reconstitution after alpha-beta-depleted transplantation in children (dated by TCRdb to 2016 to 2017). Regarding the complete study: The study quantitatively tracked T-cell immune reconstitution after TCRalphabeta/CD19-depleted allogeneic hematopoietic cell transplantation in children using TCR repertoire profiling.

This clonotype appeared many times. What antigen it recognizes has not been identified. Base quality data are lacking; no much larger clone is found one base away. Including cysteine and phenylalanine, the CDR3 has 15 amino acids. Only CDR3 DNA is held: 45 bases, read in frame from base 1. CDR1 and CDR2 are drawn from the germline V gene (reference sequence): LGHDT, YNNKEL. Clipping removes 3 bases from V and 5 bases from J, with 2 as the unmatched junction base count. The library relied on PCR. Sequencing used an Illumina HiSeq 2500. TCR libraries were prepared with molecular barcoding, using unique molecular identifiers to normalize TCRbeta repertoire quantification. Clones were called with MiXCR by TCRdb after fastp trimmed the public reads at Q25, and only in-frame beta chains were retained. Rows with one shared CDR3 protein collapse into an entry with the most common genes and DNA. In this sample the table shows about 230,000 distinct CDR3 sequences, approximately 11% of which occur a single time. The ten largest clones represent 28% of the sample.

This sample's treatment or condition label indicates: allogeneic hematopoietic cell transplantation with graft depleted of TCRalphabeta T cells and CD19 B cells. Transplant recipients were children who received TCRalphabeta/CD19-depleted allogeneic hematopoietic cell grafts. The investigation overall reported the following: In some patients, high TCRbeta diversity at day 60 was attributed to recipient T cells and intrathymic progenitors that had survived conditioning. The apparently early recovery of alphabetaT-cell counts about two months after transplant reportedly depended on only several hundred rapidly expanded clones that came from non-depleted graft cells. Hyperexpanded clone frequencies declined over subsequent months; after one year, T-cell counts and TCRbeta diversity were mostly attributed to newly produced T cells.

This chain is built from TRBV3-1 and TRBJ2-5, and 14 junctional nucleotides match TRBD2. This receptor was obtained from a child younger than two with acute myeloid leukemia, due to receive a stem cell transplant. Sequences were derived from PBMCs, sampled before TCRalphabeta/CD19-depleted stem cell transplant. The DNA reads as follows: TGTGCCAGCAGCCAGGGACTAGCGGGGGAGGAGACCCAGTACTTC. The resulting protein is CASSQGLAGEETQYF.